This T cell receptor beta chain was recorded in a study of immune cell composition in non-small cell lung cancer. Study context: Histologic subtype was mainly adenocarcinoma or squamous cell carcinoma.

Only in-frame clones appear in the TCRdb table, and some are missing; sequencing was by immunoSEQ multiplex PCR. The repertoire holds some 6,200 clones, with about 90% as singletons. Per germline, CDR1 SNHLY and CDR2 FYNNEI. CDR3 size: 13 residues. V lost 4 bases, J lost 5 bases, and 11 bases lay in between. Normal lung was taken at the farthest possible site, at least 3 cm from tumour. Findings and limits, study-wide: Overall clonality, unlike maximal tumour-associated clone frequency, did not predict TIL reactivity. Tumour TCR-beta clonality was not significantly tied to smoking pack-years. Tumour-associated clones >0.5% occurred in 25% to 35% of adenocarcinomas, 75% of squamous.

On this clone itself: The target antigen is unknown.

This chain connects TRBV2 to TRBJ2-5, with D perhaps matching TRBD2 (6 bases). The sequencing input was non-adjacent lung tissue. This receptor was taken from a human donor with non-small cell lung cancer. CDR3 sequence: CASSAPGRETQYF. The CDR3 DNA is TGTGCCAGCAGTGCCCCGGGGAGGGAGACCCAGTACTTC.